These 17 T cell receptor beta chains were all obtained from the same sample, sequenced in a study of T cell responses to AZD1222 COVID-19 vaccine. TCRdb's table, derived via immunoSEQ multiplex PCR, lists solely in-frame clones and lacks some. This sample yields roughly 100,000 clones, of which roughly 88% are seen a single time; roughly 2.6% belongs to the top ten. Sequenced here: peripheral blood, sampled on day 0 of AZD1222 vaccination. These receptors all come from an adult in good health.

The chain combines TRBV11-3 with TRBJ2-7; D gene ambiguous. Trimming pared 0 bases from V and 3 bases from J, leaving 6 bases between. Germline CDR1 SGHNT, CDR2 YENEEA. CDR3 length equals 13 residues. The DNA for the CDR3 is TGTGCCAGCAGCTTAGAACAGAACTACGAGCAGTACTTC. Encoded protein: CASSLEQNYEQYF.

The rearrangement links TRBV3-1 (or the pseudogene TRBV3-2) to TRBJ1-2, with unresolved D. This CDR3 comprises 15 residues. Trimming pared 1 base from V and 4 bases from J, leaving 13 bases between. In germline, CDR1 is LGHDT, CDR2 YNNKEL (reference sequence). The CDR3, as DNA: TGTGCCAGCAGCCAAGGGCCCGTGGGGTCCTATGGCTACACCTTC. Translating it yields CASSQGPVGSYGYTF.

This chain connects TRBV5-6 to TRBJ1-4; no firm D call. The CDR3 is made up of 15 amino acids. Germline assignment: CDR1 SGHDT and CDR2 YYEEEE. The V end lost 4 bases, the J end lost 4 bases, and 14 bases lay between the germline ends. CDR3: CASSRAAGLNEKLFF. CDR3 coding DNA: TGTGCCAGCAGCAGGGCGGCAGGCCTTAATGAAAAACTGTTTTTT.

The V call is TRBV7-2, the J call TRBJ1-1, with TRBD1 matching over 9 bases. V shed 5 bases and J 5 bases; nucleotides not matched to a gene: 6. CDR3 length equals 14 residues. Germline values: CDR1 SGHTA, CDR2 FQGNSA. Written as DNA, the CDR3 is TGTGCCAGCAGCCGCGACAGGGGGTCTACTGAAGCTTTCTTT. It specifies CASSRDRGSTEAFF.

The rearrangement links TRBV5-5 to TRBJ2-1; unclear D gene. V lost 4 bases and J lost 4, with 12 bases in between. Germline V gives CDR1 SGHKS, CDR2 YYEKEE (reference sequence). This CDR3 is built from 14 residues. This CDR3 reads CASSPGGVYNEQFF. The CDR3 DNA reads as TGTGCCAGCAGCCCCGGTGGAGTTTACAATGAGCAGTTCTTC.

This rearrangement joins TRBV28 to TRBJ1-6; weak D call: TRBD1 (6 bases). Germline CDR1 and CDR2: MDHEN and SYDVKM. The V end lost 5 bases, the J end lost 6 bases, and 17 bases lay between the germline ends. CDR3 length: 16 residues. CDR3: CASSTYPGAGNSPLHF. DNA for the CDR3: TGTGCCAGCAGTACCTACCCGGGGGCTGGTAATTCACCCCTCCACTTT.

The chain uses TRBV6-2 or TRBV6-3 and TRBJ1-1; no clear D. V dropped 5 bases and J dropped 1 base, with 8 bases sitting between them. The CDR3 runs to 13 residues. Germline CDR1 and CDR2: MNHEY and SVGEGT. CDR3 region: CASSPNTNTEAFF. The CDR3 DNA reads as TGTGCCAGCAGTCCAAACACGAACACTGAAGCTTTCTTT.

The chain combines TRBV5-5 with TRBJ2-1, with TRBD2 as a possible D gene (6 bases). There are 15 residues in the CDR3. Germline V CDR1 and CDR2: SGHKS, YYEKEE (reference sequence). Between the trimmed V and J ends, which lost 4 bases and 7 bases, there was a span of 18 bases. In DNA form, the CDR3 reads TGTGCCAGCAGCCGGGGGACCGGAGGGAGGAATGAGCAGTTCTTC. It specifies CASSRGTGGRNEQFF.

The chain couples TRBV6-5 to TRBJ2-7; D possibly corresponds to TRBD2 (6 bases). This CDR3 has 15 amino acids. V lost 10 bases to trimming and J lost 0 bases, with 19 bases between them. Germline V gene sequence: CDR1 MNHEY, CDR2 SVGAGI. The CDR3 protein is CATGRGQENSYEQYF. The CDR3 region has the DNA TGTGCCACCGGGAGAGGGCAGGAAAACTCCTACGAGCAGTACTTC.

V and J are TRBV11-3 and TRBJ2-7; maybe TRBD2 (7 bases). From germline, CDR1 is SGHNT and CDR2 YENEEA. The CDR3 has 14 amino acids. With 2 bases removed from V and 7 bases from J, the gap between germline ends came to 15 bases. The CDR3 bases are TGTGCCAGCAGCTTATTCCGGGGGGCTGAAGAGCAGTACTTC. Translated, it gives CASSLFRGAEEQYF. Based on the CDR3 plus reference TRBV11-3 and TRBJ2-7, the full variable domain is EAGVVQSPRYKIIEKKQPVAFWCNPISGHNTLYWYLQNLGQGPELLIRYENEEAVDDSQLPKDRFSAERLKGVDSTLKIQPAELGDSAVYLCASSLFRGAEEQYFGPGTRLTVT.

The chain links TRBV9 to TRBJ1-4; 9 nucleotides match TRBD1. CDR3 length equals 14 residues. Trimming cost V 7 bases and J 8 bases; bases outside gene matches: 9. Looked up from germline, CDR1 is SGDLS and CDR2 is YYNGEE. CDR3 in DNA: TGTGCCAGCGGACCGGGACAGGGAGGAGAAAAACTGTTTTTT. Its translation is CASGPGQGGEKLFF.

The chain has TRBV19 and TRBJ1-1; D might be TRBD1 (5 bases). V gave up 5 bases and J gave up 4 bases, with 8 bases separating them. This CDR3 spans 12 amino acids. CDR1 is LNHDA and CDR2 is SQIVND in the germline V gene (reference sequence). CDR3 sequence: CASSLGVTEAFF. CDR3 nucleotide sequence: TGTGCCAGTAGTCTAGGGGTCACTGAAGCTTTCTTT.

This clone was counted only a few times. The J gene is TRBJ1-3, the V gene TRBV7-6; D unresolved. CDR1 is SGHVS and CDR2 is FNYEAQ in the germline V gene. The ends were cut back, 5 bases at V and 3 bases at J, with 14 bases in the middle. CDR3 length: 15 amino acids. The CDR3 nucleotides read TGTGCCAGCAGCGAGGGAGAGCGAAATGGAAACACCATATATTTT. Encoded protein: CASSEGERNGNTIYF.

In this sample, this clone turned up once. The rearrangement links TRBV10-3 to TRBJ1-3, with D perhaps TRBD1 (5 bases). The germline V and J ends were trimmed by 8 bases and 0 bases, with 8 bases remaining between them. The CDR3 covers 13 residues. Germline-derived CDR1 and CDR2 are ENHRY and SYGVKD. The CDR3 reads CAIGGDSGNTIYF. The CDR3, as DNA: TGTGCCATCGGGGGAGACTCTGGAAACACCATATATTTT.

The J gene is TRBJ1-3, the V gene TRBV5-1, with TRBD1 matching over 9 bases. The CDR3 runs 17 residues. CDR1 and CDR2 (germline): SGHRS, YFSETQ. With 4 bases clipped from V and 4 bases from J, the junction kept 12 bases outside the gene matches. The CDR3 spells CASSPGQGDSSGNTIYF. Here the CDR3 DNA reads TGCGCCAGCAGCCCGGGACAGGGTGATTCGTCCGGAAACACCATATATTTT.

V is TRBV28 and J is TRBJ2-3; unclear D gene. V dropped 6 bases and J dropped 2 bases, with 9 bases sitting between them. The CDR3 extends over 13 amino acids. From germline, CDR1 is MDHEN and CDR2 SYDVKM. CDR3 DNA sequence: TGTGCCAGCAGCCCTAGGAACACAGATACGCAGTATTTT. The encoded protein is CASSPRNTDTQYF.

The CDR3, as DNA: TGTGCCAGCAGCTTCGTCGGGACTAGCGGGACAACAGATACGCAGTATTTT. Translating it yields CASSFVGTSGTTDTQYF. This sequence joins TRBV11-2 and TRBJ2-3; 13 bases line up with TRBD2. Per germline, CDR1 SGHAT and CDR2 FQNNGV. The ends lost 3 bases at V and 3 bases at J; junction bases unmatched: 6. The CDR3 is 17 amino acids.